These 28 T cell receptor beta chains were sequenced from one sample in a study of cytomegalovirus exposure and HLA in healthy donors. PCR employed 60 Vbeta and 13 Jbeta primers. Sequencing used immunoSEQ multiplex PCR; TCRdb keeps in-frame clones, though not all of them. In the table there are 90,000 or so clones, roughly 85% of which are singletons. What was sequenced was PBMCs. The receptors derive from a female donor in good health and CMV-seronegative.

V usage is TRBV2 and J usage is TRBJ2-5; 8 nucleotides agree with TRBD2. The CDR3 has 15 residues. Trimming took 3 bases from V and 7 from J; bases not matched to a gene: 10. CDR1 and CDR2 from the germline V gene are SNHLY and FYNNEI. Written as DNA, the CDR3 is TGTGCCAGCAGTGATGGGGGCGGGGGGCGTACGACCCAGTACTTC. Translated: CASSDGGGGRTTQYF. The whole variable domain, remainder taken from reference TRBV2 and TRBJ2-5, is EPEVTQTPSHQVTQMGQEVILRCVPISNHLYFYWYRQILGQKVEFLVSFYNNEISEKSEIFDDQFSVERPDGSNFTLKIRSTKLEDSAMYFCASSDGGGGRTTQYFGPGTRLLVL.

This clone came up a few times. The rearrangement joins TRBV28 to TRBJ2-1, with D hard to call. Deletions cut 4 bases from V and 7 bases from J, with 5 bases between. The CDR3 runs to 11 residues. Germline CDR1 is MDHEN and CDR2 is SYDVKM. The CDR3 here is CASSSPNEQFF. In DNA form, the CDR3 reads TGTGCCAGCAGTTCCCCTAATGAGCAGTTCTTC.

The genes are TRBV5-1 and TRBJ1-1, with TRBD1 as a possible D gene (5 bases). In germline, CDR1 is SGHRS, CDR2 YFSETQ. The CDR3 covers 13 residues. V lost 0 bases and J 7 bases, leaving 10 bases between the germline ends. CDR3 nucleotide sequence: TGCGCCAGCAGCTTGGATTCGGGGGTTGAAGCTTTCTTT. As protein: CASSLDSGVEAFF.

The chain recombines TRBV7-6 with TRBJ1-4; no firm D call. This CDR3 region has 13 residues. CDR1 SGHVS and CDR2 FNYEAQ come from the germline V gene. V was trimmed by 3 bases and J by 6 bases, leaving 8 bases between them. Written as DNA, the CDR3 is TGTGCCAGCAGCTTCGGAGCCCATGAAAAACTGTTTTTT. This sequence encodes CASSFGAHEKLFF.

V usage is TRBV11-2 and J usage is TRBJ2-3, with TRBD2 matching 13 bases. The germline gives CDR1 SGHAT, CDR2 FQNNGV. Losses at the gene ends were 5 bases for V and 0 bases for J; bases not matched to a gene: 5. The CDR3 is 17 amino acids. The CDR3: CASSRTSGGTSTDTQYF. In DNA, the CDR3 is TGTGCCAGCAGCCGGACTAGCGGGGGAACTAGCACAGATACGCAGTATTTT.

Details on this clone: Compared with germline, one end of the junction differs, possibly owing to a read error. V is TRBV28 and J is TRBJ2-7; TRBD1 matches 7 bases. The V gene's germline CDR1 is MDHEN and CDR2 SYDVKM. This CDR3 is 16 amino acids long. CDR3 residues: CASSLPPGTASSEQYF. Here the CDR3 DNA reads TGTGCCAGCAGTCTACCGCCCGGGACAGCTTCCTCCGAGCAGTACTTC.

A few counts support this clone. The V and J genes are TRBV7-8 and TRBJ1-5; D is possibly TRBD1 (6 bases). This CDR3 region has 14 residues. Trimming left V 3 bases short and J 3 bases short, with 9 bases between. Germline-derived CDR1 and CDR2 are SGHVS and FQNEAQ. The CDR3 nucleotides are TGTGCCAGCAGCTTTGCAGGGGACAATCAGCCCCAGCATTTT. Protein: CASSFAGDNQPQHF.

V and J are TRBV7-6 and TRBJ1-2; 10 bases are shared with TRBD1. Germline V gene sequence: CDR1 SGHVS, CDR2 FNYEAQ. V lost 5 bases and J lost 3; bases outside the gene matches: 3. The CDR3 spans 14 residues. The CDR3 DNA follows: TGTGCCAGCAGCCAAGGGACAGGGGACTATGGCTACACCTTC. Protein sequence: CASSQGTGDYGYTF.

The chain has TRBV28 and TRBJ2-5; D is unresolved. The V end was cut by 4 bases, the J end by 2 bases, with 5 bases between. CDR3 length: 12 amino acids. Germline V gives CDR1 MDHEN, CDR2 SYDVKM. The CDR3 spells CASSSSQETQYF. The CDR3 DNA reads as TGTGCCAGCAGTTCATCACAAGAGACCCAGTACTTC.

The chain combines TRBV20-1 with TRBJ2-5; D might be TRBD1 (5 bases). The germline V and J ends were trimmed by 4 bases and 9 bases, with 9 bases remaining between them. CDR3 size: 10 residues. In germline, CDR1 is DFQATT, CDR2 SNEGSKA (reference sequence). DNA of the CDR3: TGCAGTGCTACCGTAGGGGCCCAGTACTTC. This codes for CSATVGAQYF.

The rearrangement uses TRBV29-1 and TRBJ1-4; TRBD1 matches at 10 bases. This CDR3 is 15 amino acids long. The ends lost 0 bases at V and 9 bases at J; junction bases unmatched: 7. Germline CDR1 reads SQVTM; CDR2 reads ANQGSEA. The CDR3, as DNA: TGCAGCGTTGAAGAGAGGGACAGGGGACTTCAAAAACTGTTTTTT. Its translation: CSVEERDRGLQKLFF. Using reference TRBV29-1 and TRBJ1-4 for the parts outside the CDR3, the full variable domain is SAVISQKPSRDICQRGTSLTIQCQVDSQVTMMFWYRQQPGQSLTLIATANQGSEATYESGFVIDKFPISRPNLTFSTLTVSNMSPEDSSIYLCSVEERDRGLQKLFFGSGTQLSVL.

The CDR3 spells CASSGSGRNTEAFF. The CDR3 region has the DNA TGTGCCAGCAGTGGATCGGGGAGGAACACTGAAGCTTTCTTT. The chain is built from TRBV6-5 and TRBJ1-1, with D unclear. The germline CDR1 and CDR2 sequences are MNHEY and SVGAGI. Trimming pared 5 bases from V and 1 base from J, leaving 11 bases between. CDR3 length: 14 residues.

This clone was counted a single time. The genes are TRBV15 and TRBJ1-2; unclear D gene. V lost 0 bases, J lost 6 bases, and 11 bases lay in between. This CDR3 is built from 14 residues. In germline, CDR1 is LNHNV, CDR2 YYDKDF (reference sequence). CDR3 loop: CATSRDRGSHGYTF. CDR3 bases: TGTGCCACCAGCAGAGATCGAGGGAGCCATGGCTACACCTTC.

J is TRBJ1-2 and V is TRBV28; D ambiguous. The CDR3 loop spans 11 amino acids. Germline values: CDR1 MDHEN, CDR2 SYDVKM. V lost 8 bases and J lost 8, with 12 bases in between. CDR3 residues: CASVGGEGYTF. The CDR3 DNA sequence: TGTGCCAGCGTAGGTGGAGAGGGCTACACCTTC.

The rearrangement uses TRBV2 and TRBJ1-1; D gene uncertain. With 2 bases removed from V and 5 bases from J, the gap between germline ends came to 3 bases. This CDR3 has 11 residues. Germline CDR1 reads SNHLY; CDR2 reads FYNNEI. CDR3 region: CASSEPTEAFF. The CDR3 nucleotides read TGTGCCAGCAGTGAACCGACTGAAGCTTTCTTT.

The chain has TRBV5-1 and TRBJ2-5, with D perhaps matching TRBD2 (5 bases). The CDR3 length is 14 residues. Trimming pared 3 bases from V and 4 bases from J, leaving 13 bases between. CDR1 is SGHRS and CDR2 is YFSETQ in the germline V gene. Written as DNA, the CDR3 is TGCGCCAGCAGCTCATCCGGGATAGGAGAGACCCAGTACTTC. Encoded protein: CASSSSGIGETQYF.

This clone was found once. J is TRBJ2-3 and V is TRBV6-4; 10 bases map to TRBD2. The CDR3 runs 14 residues. With 6 bases clipped from V and 4 bases from J, the junction kept 4 bases outside the gene matches. Per the germline V gene, CDR1 is MRHNA and CDR2 is SNTAGT. This chain's CDR3 is CASRASGSADTQYF. CDR3 DNA sequence: TGTGCCAGCAGAGCTAGCGGGAGTGCAGATACGCAGTATTTT.

In this sample, this clone turned up once. The V gene is TRBV14, the J gene TRBJ2-3; 7 bases agree with TRBD1. This CDR3 is 17 amino acids long. Germline assignment: CDR1 SGHDN and CDR2 FVKESK. The trim removed 4 bases at V and 0 bases at J, leaving 10 bases unmatched. The chain's CDR3 is CASSPRDSFRSTDTQYF. In DNA, the CDR3 is TGTGCCAGCAGCCCGAGGGACAGTTTCCGGAGCACAGATACGCAGTATTTT.

Remarks on this clone: Other DNA sequences in the same sample also yield this CDR3. The rearrangement links TRBV5-4 to TRBJ2-5; D is perhaps TRBD2 (6 bases). This CDR3 has 14 amino acids. V lost 3 bases and J 2 bases, leaving 11 bases between the germline ends. The germline gives CDR1 SGHNT, CDR2 YYREEE (reference sequence). Here the CDR3 reads CASSSGLAQETQYF. The DNA for the CDR3 is TGTGCCAGCAGCTCGGGACTGGCACAAGAGACCCAGTACTTC.

The chain has TRBV30 and TRBJ1-1, with D maybe TRBD1 (6 bases). The CDR3 has 12 residues. V lost 3 bases and J lost 10, with 15 bases in between. The germline gives CDR1 GTSNPN, CDR2 SVGIG (reference sequence). This CDR3 reads CAWRVEQGAAFF. The CDR3 region has the DNA TGTGCCTGGAGGGTGGAACAGGGAGCAGCTTTCTTT.

V gene TRBV6-4 combines with J gene TRBJ2-1; a weak D match, TRBD2 (6 bases). V was pared by 6 bases and J by 3 bases, with 12 bases between. Germline V gene data show CDR1 as MRHNA and CDR2 as SNTAGT. This CDR3 has 14 residues. This chain's CDR3 is CASRWGTFYNEQFF. DNA of the CDR3: TGTGCCAGCAGATGGGGGACTTTCTACAATGAGCAGTTCTTC.

The chain combines TRBV25-1 with TRBJ1-4; 8 bases line up with TRBD1. V dropped 7 bases and J dropped 4; count of bases not matched to a gene: 2. This CDR3 is built from 13 residues. Per germline, CDR1 MGHDK and CDR2 SYGVNS. This chain's CDR3 is CASTTGVNEKLFF. CDR3 DNA sequence: TGTGCCAGCACGACAGGGGTTAATGAAAAACTGTTTTTT.

The V gene is TRBV29-1, the J gene TRBJ1-4, with a possible D match to TRBD1 (5 bases). This CDR3 is 13 amino acids long. CDR1 and CDR2 (germline): SQVTM, ANQGSEA. Trimming left V 7 bases short and J 4 bases short, with 13 bases between. CDR3 in amino acids: CSAGGESNEKLFF. The CDR3 coding sequence is TGCAGCGCTGGAGGGGAAAGTAATGAAAAACTGTTTTTT.

The gene calls are TRBV19 and TRBJ2-1; TRBD1 might be the D (6 bases). The V gene lost 6 bases and the J gene lost 7 bases, with 10 bases spanning the gap. The CDR3 has 12 residues. Per germline, CDR1 LNHDA and CDR2 SQIVND (reference sequence). In DNA form, the CDR3 reads TGTGCCAGTAGGCAGGGGAGTAATGAGCAGTTCTTC. Protein sequence: CASRQGSNEQFF.

The V gene is TRBV20-1, the J gene TRBJ2-7; tentatively, D is TRBD2 (6 bases). Germline-derived CDR1 and CDR2 are DFQATT and SNEGSKA (reference sequence). V lost 3 bases to trimming and J lost 6 bases, with 9 bases between them. This CDR3 comprises 11 residues. In DNA form, the CDR3 reads TGCAGTGCTAGGCGGGGTTCCGAGCAGTACTTC. Residues: CSARRGSEQYF.

The chain joins TRBV5-1 to TRBJ2-7, with 8 bases aligning to TRBD1. The CDR3 is made up of 14 amino acids. Trimming at V came to 1 base and at J to 3 bases, leaving 3 bases not matched to a gene. Germline CDR1 SGHRS, CDR2 YFSETQ. The CDR3 coding sequence is TGCGCCAGCAGCTTGTGGGGGACAGGCTACGAGCAGTACTTC. Residues: CASSLWGTGYEQYF.

A few counts support this clone. V and J are TRBV2 and TRBJ1-4, with D perhaps TRBD1 (6 bases). Germline CDR1 SNHLY, CDR2 FYNNEI. The V end lost 9 bases, the J end lost 0 bases, and 14 bases lay between the germline ends. This CDR3 region has 15 residues. The CDR3 is CASLQGTATNEKLFF. The CDR3 coding sequence is TGTGCCAGTCTACAGGGAACAGCAACTAATGAAAAACTGTTTTTT.

This clone has only a few counts. The gene calls are TRBV19 and TRBJ1-5, with a weak D call TRBD1 (6 bases). The CDR3 covers 14 residues. The V gene's germline CDR1 is LNHDA and CDR2 SQIVND (reference sequence). The germline V and J ends were trimmed by 3 bases and 4 bases, with 10 bases remaining between them. CDR3 in amino acids: CASSILQGNQPQHF. CDR3 nucleotide sequence: TGTGCCAGTAGTATCTTGCAGGGGAATCAGCCCCAGCATTTT.